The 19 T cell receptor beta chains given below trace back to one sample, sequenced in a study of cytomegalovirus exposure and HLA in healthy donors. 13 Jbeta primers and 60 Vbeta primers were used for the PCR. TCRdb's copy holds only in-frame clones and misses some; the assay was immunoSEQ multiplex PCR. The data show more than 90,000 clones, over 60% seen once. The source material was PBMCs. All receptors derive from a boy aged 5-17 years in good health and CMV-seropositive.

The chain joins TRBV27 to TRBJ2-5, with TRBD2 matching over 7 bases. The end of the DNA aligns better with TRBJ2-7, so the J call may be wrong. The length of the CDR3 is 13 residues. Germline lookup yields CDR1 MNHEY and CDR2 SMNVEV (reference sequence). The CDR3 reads CASSYLADYEQYF. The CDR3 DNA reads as TGTGCCAGCAGTTATCTAGCGGACTACGAGCAGTACTTC.

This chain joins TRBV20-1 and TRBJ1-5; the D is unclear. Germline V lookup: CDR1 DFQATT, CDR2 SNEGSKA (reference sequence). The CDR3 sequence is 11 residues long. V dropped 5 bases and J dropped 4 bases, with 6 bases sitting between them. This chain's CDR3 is CSAQQNQPQHF. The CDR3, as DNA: TGCAGTGCTCAACAGAATCAGCCCCAGCATTTT.

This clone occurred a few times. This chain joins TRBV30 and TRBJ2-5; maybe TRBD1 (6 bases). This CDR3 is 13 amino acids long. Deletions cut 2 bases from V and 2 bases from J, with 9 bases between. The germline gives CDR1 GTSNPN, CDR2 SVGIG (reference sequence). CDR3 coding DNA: TGTGCCTGGAGTACCCAGGGGCAAGAGACCCAGTACTTC. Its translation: CAWSTQGQETQYF.

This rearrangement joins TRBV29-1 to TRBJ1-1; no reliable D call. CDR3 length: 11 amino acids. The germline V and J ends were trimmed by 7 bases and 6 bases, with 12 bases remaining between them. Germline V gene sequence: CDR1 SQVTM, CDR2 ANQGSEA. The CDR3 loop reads CSGVGVSEAFF. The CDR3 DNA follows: TGCAGCGGGGTCGGGGTCTCTGAAGCTTTCTTT.

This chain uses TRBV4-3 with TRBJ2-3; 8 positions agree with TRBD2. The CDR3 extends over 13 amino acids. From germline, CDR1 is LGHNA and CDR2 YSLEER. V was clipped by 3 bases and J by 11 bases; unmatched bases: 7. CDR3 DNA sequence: TGCGCCAGCAGCCAGGATAAAAGCGGGAGGCAGTATTTT. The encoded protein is CASSQDKSGRQYF.

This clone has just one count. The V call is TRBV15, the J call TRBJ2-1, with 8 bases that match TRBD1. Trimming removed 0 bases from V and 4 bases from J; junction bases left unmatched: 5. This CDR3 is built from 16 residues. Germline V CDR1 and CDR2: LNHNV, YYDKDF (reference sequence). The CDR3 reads CATSRDQGASYNEQFF. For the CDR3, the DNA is TGTGCCACCAGCAGAGACCAGGGGGCCTCATACAATGAGCAGTTCTTC.

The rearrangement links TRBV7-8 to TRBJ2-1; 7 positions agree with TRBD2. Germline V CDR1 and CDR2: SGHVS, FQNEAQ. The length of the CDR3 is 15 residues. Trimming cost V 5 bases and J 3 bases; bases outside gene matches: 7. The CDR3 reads CASSQGGSGYNEQFF. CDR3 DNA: TGTGCCAGCAGCCAAGGCGGGAGCGGCTACAATGAGCAGTTCTTC.

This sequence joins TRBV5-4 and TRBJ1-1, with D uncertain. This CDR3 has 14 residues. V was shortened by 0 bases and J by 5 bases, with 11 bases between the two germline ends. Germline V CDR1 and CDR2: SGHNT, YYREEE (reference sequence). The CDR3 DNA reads TGTGCCAGCAGCTTGGCCGGGGAGAAGACTGAAGCTTTCTTT. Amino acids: CASSLAGEKTEAFF. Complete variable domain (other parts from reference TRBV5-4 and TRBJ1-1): ETGVTQSPTHLIKTRGQQVTLRCSSQSGHNTVSWYQQALGQGPQFIFQYYREEENGRGNFPPRFSGLQFPNYSSELNVNALELDDSALYLCASSLAGEKTEAFFGQGTRLTVV.

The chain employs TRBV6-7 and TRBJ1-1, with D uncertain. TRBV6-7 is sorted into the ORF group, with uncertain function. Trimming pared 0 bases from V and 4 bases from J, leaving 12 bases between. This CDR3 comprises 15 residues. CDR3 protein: CASSYSNRSRTEAFF. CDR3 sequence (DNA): TGTGCCAGCAGTTACTCGAACCGGTCGCGCACTGAAGCTTTCTTT.

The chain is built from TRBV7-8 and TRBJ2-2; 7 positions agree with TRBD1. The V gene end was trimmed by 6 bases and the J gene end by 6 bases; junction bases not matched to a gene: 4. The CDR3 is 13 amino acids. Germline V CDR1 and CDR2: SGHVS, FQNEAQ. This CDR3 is CASSQGGPGELFF. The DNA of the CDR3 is TGTGCCAGCAGTCAAGGGGGCCCCGGGGAGCTGTTTTTT.

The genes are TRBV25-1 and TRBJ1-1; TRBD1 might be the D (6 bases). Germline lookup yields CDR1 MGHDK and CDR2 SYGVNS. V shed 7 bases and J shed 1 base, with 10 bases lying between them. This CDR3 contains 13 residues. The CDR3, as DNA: TGTGCCAGCACCGGACAGCCGAACACTGAAGCTTTCTTT. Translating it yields CASTGQPNTEAFF.

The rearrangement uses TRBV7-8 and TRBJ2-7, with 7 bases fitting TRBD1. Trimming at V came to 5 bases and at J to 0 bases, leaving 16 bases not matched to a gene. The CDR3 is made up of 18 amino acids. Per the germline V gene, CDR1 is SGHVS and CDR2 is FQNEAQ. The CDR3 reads CASSQFLYWDRGSYEQYF. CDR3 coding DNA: TGTGCCAGCAGCCAATTCCTGTATTGGGACAGAGGCTCCTACGAGCAGTACTTC.

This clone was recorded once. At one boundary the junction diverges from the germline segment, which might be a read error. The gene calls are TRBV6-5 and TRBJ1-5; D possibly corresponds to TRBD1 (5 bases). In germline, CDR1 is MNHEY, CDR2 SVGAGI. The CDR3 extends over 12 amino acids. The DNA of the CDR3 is TGTGCCAGCAGTAACAGGAATCAGCCCCAGAATTTT. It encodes CASSNRNQPQNF.

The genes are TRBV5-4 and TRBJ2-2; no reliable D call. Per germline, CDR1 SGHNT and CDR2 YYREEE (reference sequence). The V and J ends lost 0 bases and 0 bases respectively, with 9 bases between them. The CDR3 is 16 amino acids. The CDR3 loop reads CASSLDVGANTGELFF. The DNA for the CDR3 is TGTGCCAGCAGCTTGGATGTCGGAGCGAACACCGGGGAGCTGTTTTTT. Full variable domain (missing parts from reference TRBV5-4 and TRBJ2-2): ETGVTQSPTHLIKTRGQQVTLRCSSQSGHNTVSWYQQALGQGPQFIFQYYREEENGRGNFPPRFSGLQFPNYSSELNVNALELDDSALYLCASSLDVGANTGELFFGEGSRLTVL.

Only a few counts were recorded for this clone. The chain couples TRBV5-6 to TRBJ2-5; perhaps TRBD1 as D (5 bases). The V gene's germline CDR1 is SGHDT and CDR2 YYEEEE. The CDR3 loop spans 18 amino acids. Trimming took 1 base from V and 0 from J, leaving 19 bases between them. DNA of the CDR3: TGTGCCAGCAGCTTGTATTCTCAGGTGTACAGGTACCAAGAGACCCAGTACTTC. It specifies CASSLYSQVYRYQETQYF.

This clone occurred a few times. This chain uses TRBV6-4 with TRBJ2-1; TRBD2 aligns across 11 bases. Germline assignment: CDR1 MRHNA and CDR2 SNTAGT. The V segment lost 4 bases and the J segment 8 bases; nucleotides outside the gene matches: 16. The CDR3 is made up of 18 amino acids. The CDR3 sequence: CASSASHSGGAFLYEQFF. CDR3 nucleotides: TGTGCCAGCAGTGCTTCTCATAGCGGGGGGGCCTTTCTTTATGAGCAGTTCTTC.

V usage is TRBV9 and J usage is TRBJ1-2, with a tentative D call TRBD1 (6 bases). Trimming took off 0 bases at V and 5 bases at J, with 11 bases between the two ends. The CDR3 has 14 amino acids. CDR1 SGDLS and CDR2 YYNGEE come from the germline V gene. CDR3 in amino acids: CASSVVAQGYGYTF. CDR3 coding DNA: TGTGCCAGCAGCGTAGTGGCGCAGGGGTATGGCTACACCTTC.

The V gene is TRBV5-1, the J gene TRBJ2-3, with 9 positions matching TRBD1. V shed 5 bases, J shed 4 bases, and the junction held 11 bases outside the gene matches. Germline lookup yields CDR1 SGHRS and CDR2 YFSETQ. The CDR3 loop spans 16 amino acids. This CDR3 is CASSSLQGANADTQYF. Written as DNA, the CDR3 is TGCGCCAGCAGTAGCCTACAGGGGGCAAACGCAGATACGCAGTATTTT.

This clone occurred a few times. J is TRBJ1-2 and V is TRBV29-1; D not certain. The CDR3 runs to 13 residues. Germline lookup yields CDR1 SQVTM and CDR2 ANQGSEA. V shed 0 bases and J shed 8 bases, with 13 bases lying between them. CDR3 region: CSVEDFAYRGYTF. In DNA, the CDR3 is TGCAGCGTTGAAGATTTCGCGTATCGGGGCTACACCTTC.